The sample holds a few counts of the clone carrying this T cell receptor beta chain. TCRdb called the RACE reads again in MiXCR, with one record for every CDR3 protein. This table holds roughly 180,000 distinct CDR3 sequences, 20% to 25% found once. Time point in this sample: patch test 1, 2 weeks after DPC sensitization. Treatment: therapeutic diphenylcyclopropenone sensitization with weekly scalp DPC. Sample donors consisted of patients with alopecia, aged 18 to 70 years, who were suitable for DPC. V dropped 3 bases and J dropped 8 bases, with 12 bases sitting between them. The CDR3 consists of 13 residues. The V gene's germline CDR1 is SGHAT and CDR2 FQNNGV. This sample was taken from a study of human T cells and chemical hapten exposure. Background on the study: Small discrepancies in pooled library volume mainly accounted for the varying TCR yields per sample.

The sample here was whole blood, taken in connection with sensitization to the hapten diphenylcyclopropenone (DPC). The chain has TRBV11-2 and TRBJ2-3; D remains ambiguous. The source is a woman in her forties or fifties with alopecia areata. Some clones in this sample may be carry-over from other donors' samples. The CDR3 DNA is TGTGCCAGCAGCTTCCCCAATCTGGGTACGCAGTATTTT. It codes for CASSFPNLGTQYF.